The entry that follows covers one T cell receptor (beta chain) sequence. The use of a sample-barcoded 5' primer and a J-beta primer mix characterized a second PCR of about 7 to 12 cycles. MiXCR, run by TCRdb on the 5' RACE reads, gives a single entry per CDR3 protein. The sample shows hundreds of thousands of distinct CDR3 sequences, roughly 64% of them seen only once. Trimming removed 0 bases at V and 7 bases at J, with 13 bases between. Germline-derived CDR1 and CDR2 are DFQATT and SNEGSKA (reference sequence). The CDR3 runs 15 residues. These data belong to a study of blood T cells in healthy people across ages.

The chain is built from TRBV20-1 and TRBJ1-6, with D perhaps matching TRBD1 (5 bases). The receptor was derived from a man between 25 and 39 years old in good health. The sample was blood. CDR3 sequence: CSARDSGRTNSPLHF. The CDR3 DNA sequence: TGCAGTGCTAGAGACTCGGGACGGACGAATTCACCCCTCCACTTT.